This is a list of T cell receptor beta chains from one sample in a study of T-cell reconstitution after alpha-beta-depleted transplantation in children. TCRdb re-called the PCR reads with MiXCR, one entry per CDR3 protein. The profile covers 450,000 to 600,000 distinct CDR3 sequences, with about 31% appearing a single time and 2% to 3% taken by the ten largest. The input for sequencing was PBMCs from the stem cell graft donor, taken from the stem cell graft. The receptors here all came from a human donor who donated a stem cell graft to a child with aplastic anemia. The CDR3 runs from the conserved cysteine through the conserved F or W. Fields, in order: J gene, clone size, V gene, D gene, CDR3 protein, CDR3 DNA. The D gene is left open where the match is weak. Only part of the rows carry a size: once, few, many, or a class if the clone is expanded.

TRBJ1-1 few TRBV6-1 - CASTRSLDTEAFF TGTGCCAGCACACGGTCCCTGGACACTGAAGCTTTCTTT
TRBJ2-3 - TRBV25-1 - CASSDRQGLTDTQYF TGTGCCAGCAGTGATCGGCAGGGGCTGACAGATACGCAGTATTTT
TRBJ1-1 - TRBV12-3/TRBV12-4 TRBD1 CASRGTGGNTEAFF TGTGCCAGCAGGGGGACAGGGGGAAACACTGAAGCTTTCTTT
TRBJ1-6 - TRBV7-3 - CASSLNRDSPLHF TGTGCCAGCAGCCTGAACAGGGATTCACCCCTCCACTTT
TRBJ2-2 few TRBV4-2 TRBD1 CASSLGGQGGAGELFF TGTGCCAGCAGCCTCGGGGGACAGGGGGGTGCCGGGGAGCTGTTTTTT
TRBJ1-3 few TRBV19 - CASSRGFSGNTIYF TGTGCCAGTAGCAGGGGATTCTCTGGAAACACCATATATTTT
TRBJ2-7 - TRBV6-2/TRBV6-3 TRBD1 CASSRGQGLVQYF TGTGCCAGCAGCCGTGGACAGGGTCTGGTGCAGTACTTC
TRBJ1-3 once TRBV7-2 - CASSWPGDGNTIYF TGTGCCAGCAGCTGGCCAGGGGATGGAAACACCATATATTTC
TRBJ2-1 - TRBV10-3 TRBD2 CAISGTSLNEQFF TGTGCCATCAGCGGGACTAGCCTCAATGAGCAGTTCTTC
TRBJ1-5 - TRBV28 - CASSPSQGYYQPQHF TGTGCCAGCAGTCCATCCCAGGGATACTATCAGCCCCAGCATTTT
TRBJ1-2 few TRBV30 TRBD1 CAWRDTGGVRGYTF TGTGCCTGGAGGGACACAGGGGGGGTGAGGGGCTACACCTTC
TRBJ1-1 few TRBV7-2 - CASSLLPTGLEAFF TGTGCCAGCAGCTTACTCCCGACAGGTCTAGAAGCTTTCTTT
TRBJ2-3 - TRBV11-2 - CASSPITANTDTQYF TGTGCCAGCAGCCCGATCACTGCCAACACAGATACGCAGTATTTT
TRBJ2-1 few TRBV6-1 - CASSEGALGGAYNEQFF TGTGCCAGCAGTGAAGGGGCGCTAGGGGGGGCCTACAATGAACAGTTCTTC
TRBJ2-3 once TRBV27 - CASSSYYGSSTDTQYF TGTGCCAGCAGTTCCTACTACGGGTCTAGCACAGATACGCAGTATTTT
TRBJ2-1 few TRBV7-2 TRBD1 CASSLVGQGVDEQFF TGTGCCAGCAGCTTAGTGGGACAGGGGGTCGATGAGCAGTTCTTC
TRBJ1-1 once TRBV6-5 - CASIFSEGGNTEAFF TGTGCCAGCATTTTCTCCGAGGGCGGGAACACTGAAGCTTTCTTT
TRBJ2-3 - TRBV30 - CAWSVLAQTDTQYF TGTGCCTGGAGTGTACTAGCCCAAACAGATACGCAGTATTTT
TRBJ2-7 - TRBV24-1 TRBD1 CATSAQGQSEQYF TGTGCCACCAGTGCCCAGGGACAGTCCGAGCAGTACTTC
TRBJ1-5 - TRBV7-2 - CASSVDNQPQHF TGTGCCAGCAGCGTTGACAATCAGCCCCAGCATTTT
TRBJ2-3 - TRBV7-2 - CASSLALGLDTQYF TGTGCCAGCAGCTTAGCCCTGGGATTAGATACGCAGTATTTT
TRBJ2-2 - TRBV27 - CASSPTQVRYTGELFF TGTGCCAGCAGCCCCACCCAGGTGCGGTACACCGGGGAGCTGTTTTTT
TRBJ1-3 - TRBV7-2 - CASSPQGLANTIYF TGTGCCAGCAGCCCACAGGGTTTGGCGAACACCATATATTTT
TRBJ1-2 - TRBV29-1 TRBD1 CSVGDREPGGYTF TGCAGCGTTGGGGACAGGGAGCCCGGTGGCTACACCTTC
TRBJ2-5 - TRBV10-3 TRBD2 CAISETLAGEETQYF TGTGCCATCAGTGAAACCCTAGCGGGAGAGGAGACCCAGTACTTC
TRBJ2-3 few TRBV6-5 TRBD2 CASSYSMAGGPLDTQYF TGTGCCAGCAGTTACTCGATGGCGGGAGGGCCTTTAGATACGCAGTATTTT
TRBJ2-2 - TRBV30 TRBD1 CAWYPGQGSGELFF TGTGCCTGGTACCCGGGACAGGGGTCCGGGGAGCTGTTTTTT
TRBJ2-1 - TRBV20-1 - CSANFPGGEQFF TGCAGTGCTAACTTTCCTGGCGGGGAGCAGTTCTTC
TRBJ1-2 - TRBV20-1 - CSAPFRGSYGYTF TGCAGTGCTCCCTTTAGAGGGTCCTATGGCTACACCTTC
TRBJ2-3 - TRBV30 - CAWSAGQGGTDTQYF TGTGCCTGGAGTGCCGGACAGGGAGGGACAGATACGCAGTATTTT
TRBJ2-7 once TRBV20-1 TRBD2 CSARSGLAGILYEQYF TGCAGTGCTAGATCGGGACTAGCGGGGATACTCTACGAGCAGTACTTC
TRBJ2-1 few TRBV20-1 - CSAWDFLIHNEQFF TGCAGTGCTTGGGACTTCCTCATCCACAATGAGCAGTTCTTC
TRBJ1-1 - TRBV7-9 - CASSLVETEAFF TGTGCCAGCAGCTTAGTGGAGACTGAAGCTTTCTTT
TRBJ2-1 - TRBV12-3/TRBV12-4 TRBD2 CASSLAPPVAGTEQFF TGTGCCAGCAGTTTAGCCCCTCCTGTAGCGGGAACTGAGCAGTTCTTC
TRBJ2-3 - TRBV13 - CASSRSGFADTQYF TGTGCCAGCAGCCGCTCCGGGTTCGCAGATACGCAGTATTTT
TRBJ2-5 - TRBV7-2 TRBD1 CASSSRGRKGETQYF TGTGCCAGCAGCTCCAGGGGGCGCAAGGGGGAGACCCAGTACTTC
TRBJ2-7 - TRBV28 - CASTRGVHPSYEQYF TGTGCCAGCACCCGAGGTGTACACCCCTCCTACGAGCAGTACTTC
TRBJ1-1 few TRBV25-1 - CASGRGSPEAFF TGTGCCAGCGGACGGGGTTCTCCTGAAGCTTTCTTT
TRBJ1-1 - TRBV7-6 - CASSPFRGTSMNTEAFF TGTGCCAGCAGCCCCTTCCGAGGGACCTCCATGAACACTGAAGCTTTCTTT
TRBJ2-2 few TRBV7-2 TRBD2 CAIPSGGGTNTGELFF TGTGCCATCCCCTCGGGGGGAGGCACGAACACCGGGGAGCTGTTTTTT
TRBJ2-2 once TRBV2 - CASSVQSLNTGELFF TGTGCCAGCAGTGTACAATCCCTGAACACCGGGGAGCTGTTTTTT
TRBJ1-4 few TRBV2 - CASWTMGREKLFF TGTGCCAGCTGGACGATGGGGCGAGAAAAACTGTTTTTT
TRBJ1-6 - TRBV9 - CASSARGSSYNSPLHF TGTGCCAGCAGCGCACGAGGGAGCTCCTATAATTCACCCCTCCACTTT
TRBJ2-1 - TRBV7-2 - CASSPIGFDNEQFF TGTGCCAGCAGCCCGATCGGTTTTGACAATGAGCAGTTCTTC
TRBJ2-1 - TRBV7-2 - CASSEGLGSYNEQFF TGTGCCAGCAGCGAGGGACTGGGCTCCTACAATGAGCAGTTCTTC
TRBJ1-3 - TRBV28 - CASKNRDSGNTIYF TGTGCCAGCAAAAACAGGGACTCTGGAAACACCATATATTTT
TRBJ2-7 - TRBV6-5 - CASTNSGGFVQYF TGTGCCAGCACCAACTCTGGGGGATTTGTGCAGTACTTC
TRBJ1-1 - TRBV20-1 - CSADIPGRPLSYTEAFF TGCAGTGCCGATATACCCGGCAGGCCACTCAGCTACACTGAAGCTTTCTTT
TRBJ1-2 - TRBV12-3/TRBV12-4 TRBD1 CASKLTGHGYTF TGTGCCAGCAAGCTGACAGGGCATGGCTACACCTTC
TRBJ1-2 - TRBV5-4 TRBD1 CASSVDRGTYGYTF TGTGCCAGCAGCGTCGACAGGGGGACCTATGGCTACACCTTC
TRBJ2-7 - TRBV20-1 TRBD1 CSARDLPDRASYEQYF TGCAGTGCTAGAGATCTCCCGGACAGGGCGTCCTACGAGCAGTACTTC